This is a list of T cell receptor beta chains from one sample in a study of human T cells and chemical hapten exposure. TCRdb reanalysed the RACE reads using MiXCR and keeps one entry per CDR3 protein. This table has roughly 120,000 distinct CDR3 sequences, around 15% appearing once. The sequenced sample was whole blood, obtained in connection with sensitization to the hapten diphenylcyclopropenone (DPC). All receptors come from a man aged 18 to 35 with alopecia areata. Some clones in this sample may be carry-over from other donors' samples. Both conserved end residues are trimmed from each CDR3.

>TRBV7-6|TRBJ1-6
ASSLGGVRTPLH
>TRBV7-2|TRBJ1-2
ASSGQSRDVGYGYT
>TRBV27|TRBJ1-6
ASSPDRGGYNSPLH
>TRBV12-3/TRBV12-4|TRBJ2-5
ASSHEGQGWTQY
>TRBV20-1|TRBJ1-1
SARPGGQTEAF
>TRBV19|TRBJ1-5
ASSRTLQGHQPQH
>TRBV5-1|TRBJ1-4
ASSYGRDEKLF
>TRBV6-1|TRBJ2-7
ASNRLAGFVFSYEQY
>TRBV12-3/TRBV12-4|TRBJ2-7
ASSSPDLWRWEQY
>TRBV12-3/TRBV12-4|TRBJ1-2
ASSLLGGYT
>TRBV7-2|TRBJ1-6
ASSFPRQNSPLH
>TRBV3-1|TRBJ1-6
ASSQKNSPLH
>TRBV27|TRBJ2-6
ASSLSITGGIPIGANVLT
>TRBV4-2|TRBJ1-1
ASSLTYDRTTRQNTDWGAF
>TRBV5-6|TRBJ2-4
ASSLGGQVKNIQY
>TRBV20-1|TRBJ2-7
SARDYRLEDVQY
>TRBV29-1|TRBJ2-2
SAGTGTTGELF
>TRBV3-1|TRBJ1-1
ASSPPAGGAEAF
>TRBV4-3|TRBJ2-5
ASSQDRGDNQETQY
>TRBV5-4|TRBJ1-1
ASSPVAGDAKEAF
>TRBV29-1|TRBJ2-1
SVRQGSYNEQF
>TRBV4-3|TRBJ2-3
ASSQDHLGAGFTDTQY
>TRBV6-2/TRBV6-3|TRBJ1-4
ASSSPHREDGEKLF
>TRBV19|TRBJ2-6
ASTGTLGAGANVLT
>TRBV18|TRBJ1-2
ASSQPGAMNYGYT
>TRBV6-2/TRBV6-3|TRBJ1-5
ASSYAGVGQPQH
>TRBV11-2|TRBJ1-1
ASSLRGTGIGLTEAF
>TRBV12-3/TRBV12-4|TRBJ2-1
ASSRVINEQF
>TRBV29-1|TRBJ2-2
SVFSGELF
>TRBV10-3|TRBJ2-5
AMSQDFEETQY
>TRBV6-5|TRBJ1-1
ASSYSRGRYEAF
>TRBV11-1|TRBJ2-1
ASSALLAGGYNEQF
>TRBV7-9|TRBJ1-6
ASSPPGALNPNSPLH
>TRBV7-6|TRBJ1-1
ASSISTNLNTEAF
>TRBV6-2/TRBV6-3|TRBJ2-3
ASSYGQGVFSRTDTQY
>TRBV5-1|TRBJ1-4
ASSLVWFVGEKLF
>TRBV7-3|TRBJ1-5
ASTPSRDPYSNQPQH